Shown below are 2 T cell receptor beta chains from a single sample sequenced in a study of T cell changes during pregnancy in multiple sclerosis. Sequencing used immunoSEQ multiplex PCR; TCRdb keeps in-frame clones, though not all of them. The sample shows around 48,000 clones, around 94% of them seen only once. Sequenced material: CD4+ T cells from peripheral blood mononuclear cells, taken in the third trimester of pregnancy. These receptor sequences come from a female donor with multiple sclerosis, enrolled in a pregnancy study.

The V call is TRBV7-9, the J call TRBJ1-2; 7 bases map to TRBD1. Germline V CDR1 and CDR2: SEHNR, FQNEAQ (reference sequence). The V and J ends lost 7 bases and 3 bases, in that order; junction bases with no gene match: 5. This CDR3 is 13 amino acids long. CDR3 DNA sequence: TGTGCCAGCAACCGACAGGGAGACTATGGCTACACCTTC. Encoded protein: CASNRQGDYGYTF.

CDR3 amino acids: CASTASGSSYNEQFF. CDR3 DNA sequence: TGTGCCAGCACTGCTAGCGGGAGCTCCTACAATGAGCAGTTCTTC. V usage is TRBV25-1 and J usage is TRBJ2-1; 10 bases line up with TRBD2. Trimming at V came to 7 bases and at J to 0 bases, leaving 3 bases not matched to a gene. Germline V lookup: CDR1 MGHDK, CDR2 SYGVNS. This CDR3 comprises 15 residues.